This T cell receptor beta chain was observed in a study of long-term antiretroviral therapy in people with HIV. Study background: About a decade before 2015, the earliest samples were taken when ART was typically delayed.

immunoSEQ v3.0 was run at survey level. Data came from immunoSEQ multiplex PCR; TCRdb stores just in-frame clones and leaves some out. This sample has 20,000 to 30,000 clones, with roughly 80% found just once. Everyone in the study who had HIV was treated in the United States. Germline-derived CDR1 and CDR2 are SGHVS and FQNEAQ. Trimming pared 5 bases from V and 6 bases from J, leaving 11 bases between. The CDR3 covers 13 residues. The chain has TRBV7-8 and TRBJ1-5; unclear D gene. This material consisted of unsorted PBMCs, taken 1.1 years before starting antiretroviral therapy. This TCR was recovered from a woman in her twenties or thirties with HIV. CDR3 protein: CASSVSTGQPQHF. CDR3 bases: TGTGCCAGCAGCGTTTCTACGGGTCAGCCCCAGCATTTT.